This passage covers 9 T cell receptor beta chains from one sample sequenced in a study of T cell clonality in common variable immunodeficiency (dated by TCRdb to 2013 to 2016). These receptors' targets are unknown. On the study overall, not on this receptor specifically: CVID TCRbeta sequences were reported to have fewer deletions and N-nucleotide insertions and to lack highly modified clones with 13 or more V deletions.

Libraries were built with the immunoSEQ multiplex PCR assay. TCRdb took this table from immuneACCESS and kept in-frame rearrangements with V and J called. Such tables lack part of the clones; where checked against another copy, unresolved V genes explain under half of the gap, and the rest is unexplained. The sample records tens of thousands of clones, none occurring a single time. Together, the top ten hold 6% of the sample. Material for sequencing was peripheral blood mononuclear cells. These receptors were taken from a human donor with common variable immunodeficiency.

Many counts were recorded for this clone. Read coverage stops 3 residues before the CDR3 terminus; the germline J gene supplies the remainder. The rearrangement joins TRBV5-1 to TRBJ1-2, with a tentative D call TRBD1 (5 bases). CDR1 is SGHRS and CDR2 is YFSETQ in the germline V gene. CDR3 length: 13 amino acids. Deletions cut 4 bases from V and 4 bases from J, with 11 bases between. The part of the CDR3 DNA that was read is TGCGCCAGCAGCCCACAGGAGCCCTATGGC. Encoded protein: CASSPQEPYG. The complete CDR3 protein is CASSPQEPYGYTF.

This clone was recorded many times. The read ends 3 residues early relative to the CDR3; the germline J gene fills the gap. The chain recombines TRBV18 with TRBJ2-1; 9 nucleotides align to TRBD1. V was clipped by 2 bases and J by 2 bases; unmatched bases: 4. This CDR3 spans 16 amino acids. CDR1 and CDR2 (germline): KGHSH, LQKENI. The DNA read from the CDR3 is TGTGCCAGCTCACCAATTGGGACAGGGACCTACAATGAG. This encodes CASSPIGTGTYNE. The whole CDR3 region reads CASSPIGTGTYNEQFF.

Worth noting for this clone: Read data end 3 residues before the CDR3 end; the end is taken from the germline J gene. The J gene is TRBJ2-5, the V gene TRBV5-4; 7 bases map to TRBD1. Germline loops: CDR1 SGHNT, CDR2 YYREEE (reference sequence). Trimming at V came to 0 bases and at J to 5 bases, leaving 4 bases not matched to a gene. The CDR3 loop spans 14 amino acids. CDR3 protein: CASSLDRGRETQYF. CDR3 bases read: TGTGCCAGCAGCTTGGACAGGGGACGCGAGACC.

This clone has just a few counts. Partial CDR3 DNA: TGTGCCAGTAGTATAGACCCGGACTGGAGGACTGAA. This sequence encodes CASSIDPDWRTE. The CDR3 in its entirety is CASSIDPDWRTEAFF. The chain links TRBV19 to TRBJ1-1, with D unresolved. The read terminates 3 residues before the CDR3 end, so the remaining end is supplied by the germline J gene. CDR1 and CDR2 from the germline V gene are LNHDA and SQIVND (reference sequence). The CDR3 runs 15 residues. Trimming removed 0 bases at V and 5 bases at J, with 13 bases between.

This clone was counted many times. The CDR3 extends 3 residues past the end of the read, so its final part is completed from the germline J gene. The chain uses TRBV29-1 and TRBJ1-2; D perhaps matches TRBD1 (5 bases). The CDR3 is 14 amino acids. Trimming left V 3 bases short and J 7 bases short, with 18 bases between. The germline V gene has CDR1 SQVTM and CDR2 ANQGSEA. The part of the CDR3 DNA that was read is TGCAGCGTTGATCCCGACAGATCCTTGGCTGGC. Translated: CSVDPDRSLAG. The entire CDR3 protein is CSVDPDRSLAGYTF.

This clone has a count of ten or more. The observed sequence ends 3 residues before the CDR3 terminus, with the missing tail filled in from the germline J gene. The chain recombines TRBV12-5 with TRBJ2-2, with D maybe TRBD2 (5 bases). This CDR3 has 16 residues. V lost 6 bases, J lost 3 bases, and 17 bases lay in between. The V gene's germline CDR1 is LGHNT and CDR2 FRNRAP. The CDR3 loop is CASGPRGSEYTGELFF. Incomplete CDR3 DNA: TGTGCTAGTGGCCCCCGAGGTAGCGAGTACACCGGGGAG. Using reference TRBV12-5 and TRBJ2-2 for the parts outside the CDR3, the full variable domain is DARVTQTPRHKVTEMGQEVTMRCQPILGHNTVFWYRQTMMQGLELLAYFRNRAPLDDSGMPKDRFSAEMPDATLATLKIQPSEPRDSAVYFCASGPRGSEYTGELFFGEGSRLTVL.

With respect to this clone: Read sequence stops 3 residues before the CDR3 end, and the germline J gene provides the missing end. This chain connects TRBV6-2 or TRBV6-3 to TRBJ2-7; 9 bases match TRBD2. The V gene end was trimmed by 2 bases and the J gene end by 3 bases; junction bases not matched to a gene: 11. Germline lookup yields CDR1 MNHEY and CDR2 SVGEGT. The length of the CDR3 is 17 residues. The sequenced part of the CDR3 DNA is TGTGCCAGCAGTTACGAAGCGGGGGGCCCCTTATTCTACGAG. Translation: CASSYEAGGPLFYE. The whole CDR3 region reads CASSYEAGGPLFYEQYF.

This clone has a count of ten or more. The CDR3 end falls 3 residues outside the read, so it is completed with the germline J gene. This chain connects TRBV20-1 to TRBJ1-5, with D tentatively TRBD1 (6 bases). The ends were cut back, 3 bases at V and 7 bases at J, with 16 bases in the middle. CDR1 DFQATT and CDR2 SNEGSKA come from the germline V gene (reference sequence). CDR3 size: 14 residues. Incomplete CDR3 DNA: TGCAGTGCTAGGGGGGACACCCTTAGCCAGCCC. This sequence encodes CSARGDTLSQP. The whole CDR3 reads CSARGDTLSQPQHF.

The sample holds a few counts of this clone. The CDR3 goes on 3 residues after the read ends, and that part is filled in from the germline J gene. J is TRBJ2-1 and V is TRBV19, with a tentative D call TRBD2 (5 bases). Germline lookup yields CDR1 LNHDA and CDR2 SQIVND (reference sequence). The V end was cut by 6 bases, the J end by 3 bases, with 18 bases between. This CDR3 is 16 amino acids long. Incomplete CDR3 DNA: TGTGCCAGTAGGCCCCTAGGAGCGGAGAGCTACAATGAG. This codes for CASRPLGAESYNE. The full CDR3 is CASRPLGAESYNEQFF.